The 32 T cell receptor beta chains below were found in one sample sequenced in a study of human T cells and chemical hapten exposure. TCRdb reprocessed the RACE reads via MiXCR and lists one record per CDR3 protein. In the table there are 150,000 to 200,000 distinct CDR3 sequences, around 15% of which are singletons. Time point noted: patch test 1, 2 weeks after DPC sensitization. This sample's treatment: therapeutic diphenylcyclopropenone sensitization with weekly scalp DPC. The sample in question was whole blood, obtained in connection with sensitization to the hapten diphenylcyclopropenone (DPC). The receptors derive from a young woman with alopecia areata. Some clones in this sample may be carry-over from other donors' samples.

This clonotype showed up just a few times. The J gene is TRBJ1-5, the V gene TRBV4-2; 7 bases map to TRBD1. This CDR3 comprises 14 residues. V lost 3 bases and J lost 5; bases outside the gene matches: 4. Germline CDR1 reads LGHNA; CDR2 reads YNFKEQ. CDR3 region: CASSHGTEDQPQHF. CDR3 sequence (DNA): TGTGCCAGCAGCCACGGGACAGAAGATCAGCCCCAGCATTTT.

The J gene is TRBJ1-2, the V gene TRBV12-3 or TRBV12-4; the match to TRBD1 covers 7 bases. V gave up 5 bases and J gave up 6 bases; unmatched junction bases: 15. The CDR3 length is 16 residues. The CDR3 bases are TGTGCCAGCAGTCCCACGGGACAGAATCCAGCTGATGGCTACACCTTC. Protein: CASSPTGQNPADGYTF.

This clonotype was recorded many times. The gene calls are TRBV5-1 and TRBJ2-5; D is possibly TRBD2 (6 bases). The CDR3 runs to 14 residues. Germline lookup yields CDR1 SGHRS and CDR2 YFSETQ. V was shortened by 4 bases and J by 2 bases, with 12 bases between the two germline ends. CDR3 region: CASSRSTSQETQYF. The CDR3 DNA sequence: TGCGCCAGCAGCCGCTCGACTAGTCAAGAGACCCAGTACTTC.

This clonotype came up a few times. The chain carries TRBV6-1 and TRBJ1-1; D call uncertain. CDR3 size: 13 residues. Trimming cost V 1 base and J 7 bases, with 10 bases left between them. From germline, CDR1 is MNHNS and CDR2 SASEGT. CDR3 nucleotides: TGTGCCAGCAGTGAAGGGGCAGGACTTGAAGCTTTCTTT. The encoded protein is CASSEGAGLEAFF.

The chain links TRBV20-1 to TRBJ2-5; 8 bases fit TRBD1. V shed 4 bases and J 5 bases; nucleotides not matched to a gene: 6. The CDR3 runs to 13 residues. Germline assignment: CDR1 DFQATT and CDR2 SNEGSKA (reference sequence). The CDR3 nucleotides read TGCAGTGCTACGGACAGGGCATCTGAGACCCAGTACTTC. Residues: CSATDRASETQYF.

The rearrangement uses TRBV7-2 and TRBJ2-2; tentatively, D is TRBD1 or TRBD2 (5 bases each). Per the germline V gene, CDR1 is SGHTA and CDR2 is FQGNSA. The CDR3 runs to 15 residues. Trimming stripped 5 bases from V and 5 bases from J, with 15 bases between. The CDR3 sequence: CASSPERGWTGELFF. The CDR3 nucleotides read TGTGCCAGCAGCCCCGAGAGGGGATGGACCGGGGAGCTGTTTTTT.

This sequence joins TRBV5-1 and TRBJ1-1; D is undetermined. The V gene's germline CDR1 is SGHRS and CDR2 YFSETQ. This CDR3 region has 14 residues. Trimming removed 4 bases at V and 2 bases at J, with 12 bases between. The CDR3 region has the DNA TGCGCCAGCAGCCCCGCGAGGGTAAACACTGAAGCTTTCTTT. As protein: CASSPARVNTEAFF. The whole variable domain, remainder taken from reference TRBV5-1 and TRBJ1-1, is KAGVTQTPRYLIKTRGQQVTLSCSPISGHRSVSWYQQTPGQGLQFLFEYFSETQRNKGNFPGRFSGRQFSNSRSEMNVSTLELGDSALYLCASSPARVNTEAFFGQGTRLTVV.

The sample holds a few counts of this clonotype. The chain uses TRBV12-3 or TRBV12-4 and TRBJ1-2; 8 bases line up with TRBD1. J lost 7 bases, V lost 8 bases, and 9 bases had no gene match. CDR3 length: 13 amino acids. The CDR3 reads CASLNRGGTGYTF. Here the CDR3 DNA reads TGTGCCAGCCTGAACAGGGGGGGGACTGGCTACACCTTC.

V is TRBV20-1 and J is TRBJ2-3; D gene unclear. In germline, CDR1 is DFQATT, CDR2 SNEGSKA (reference sequence). This CDR3 has 14 amino acids. The V and J ends lost 1 base and 2 bases respectively, with 10 bases between them. CDR3 amino acids: CSARGAVATDTQYF. Written as DNA, the CDR3 is TGCAGTGCTAGAGGGGCGGTGGCCACAGATACGCAGTATTTT.

This clonotype was recorded many times. This chain joins TRBV7-3 and TRBJ2-1; D gene unclear. Germline V lookup: CDR1 SGHTA, CDR2 FQGTGA. The CDR3 is 15 amino acids. V lost 3 bases and J lost 9, with 18 bases in between. CDR3 sequence: CASSLRNASYGEQFF. The CDR3 DNA follows: TGTGCCAGCAGCTTGAGAAACGCCTCCTACGGTGAGCAGTTCTTC.

V usage is TRBV19 and J usage is TRBJ2-5; D might be TRBD1 (6 bases). V was pared by 3 bases and J by 2 bases, with 19 bases between. The length of the CDR3 is 17 residues. Germline CDR1 and CDR2: LNHDA and SQIVND (reference sequence). The CDR3 sequence: CASSITGGRGTQETQYF. For the CDR3, the DNA is TGTGCCAGTAGTATCACTGGGGGCAGGGGTACACAAGAGACCCAGTACTTC.

The chain links TRBV18 to TRBJ2-1; D possibly corresponds to TRBD2 (5 bases). The CDR3 is made up of 13 amino acids. Germline CDR1 is KGHSH and CDR2 is LQKENI. Trimming took off 2 bases at V and 8 bases at J, with 10 bases between the two ends. The CDR3 here is CASSPLLEDEQFF. CDR3 DNA: TGTGCCAGCTCACCATTACTAGAAGATGAGCAGTTCTTC.

This chain links TRBV6-2 or TRBV6-3 with TRBJ2-7; 9 positions match TRBD1. V dropped 7 bases and J dropped 3; count of bases not matched to a gene: 7. Germline lookup yields CDR1 MNHEY and CDR2 SVGEGT. The CDR3 covers 14 residues. CDR3 sequence: CASTMGQGFYEQYF. The CDR3 DNA follows: TGTGCCAGCACCATGGGACAGGGATTCTACGAGCAGTACTTC.

The chain combines TRBV29-1 with TRBJ2-1; possibly TRBD2 for D (5 bases). V was cut by 2 bases and J by 3 bases, with 8 bases left in between. CDR1 and CDR2 from the germline V gene are SQVTM and ANQGSEA. The CDR3 spans 13 residues. As DNA, the CDR3 is TGCAGCGTTGAAACGGGAAACTACAATGAGCAGTTCTTC. Translation gives CSVETGNYNEQFF.

V is TRBV28 and J is TRBJ2-1; 7 bases line up with TRBD2. Per the germline V gene, CDR1 is MDHEN and CDR2 is SYDVKM. CDR3 size: 15 residues. Trimming removed 5 bases from V and 7 bases from J; junction bases left unmatched: 11. CDR3 residues: CASSLSGSRGNEQFF. Written as DNA, the CDR3 is TGTGCCAGCAGTCTTAGCGGGTCTCGGGGGAATGAGCAGTTCTTC.

The table lists this clonotype with a few counts. The gene calls are TRBV7-8 and TRBJ2-5, with a tentative D call TRBD1 (6 bases). Germline CDR1 is SGHVS and CDR2 is FQNEAQ. Trimming shortened V by 5 bases and J by 4 bases, and 14 bases separated the two germline ends. The CDR3 sequence is 14 residues long. This CDR3 reads CASSPTGKGETQYF. CDR3 bases: TGTGCCAGCAGCCCTACAGGGAAGGGAGAGACCCAGTACTTC.

This chain joins TRBV29-1 and TRBJ2-7; possible D gene TRBD2, 6 bases. CDR3 length: 16 residues. Trimming removed 5 bases at V and 2 bases at J, with 22 bases between. Germline CDR1 SQVTM, CDR2 ANQGSEA. The CDR3 loop is CSVSAPGTVTPYEQYF. CDR3 in DNA: TGCAGCGTTTCCGCCCCAGGGACTGTGACCCCCTACGAGCAGTACTTC.

The rearrangement links TRBV27 to TRBJ2-7; TRBD1 matches at 8 bases. In germline, CDR1 is MNHEY, CDR2 SMNVEV (reference sequence). The CDR3 is 15 amino acids. J was trimmed by 2 bases and V by 5 bases; bases with no gene match: 8. The CDR3 sequence: CASSLPGTGPYEQYF. The CDR3 DNA follows: TGTGCCAGCAGTCTGCCCGGGACAGGCCCCTACGAGCAGTACTTC.

This clonotype was found many times. This chain links TRBV11-2 with TRBJ2-4; 11 positions agree with TRBD1. The V gene's germline CDR1 is SGHAT and CDR2 FQNNGV. V was clipped by 5 bases and J by 13 bases; unmatched bases: 7. The CDR3 sequence is 13 residues long. The DNA for the CDR3 is TGTGCCAGCAGCCGGGACAGGGGGAGGGCACAGTACTTC. Protein sequence: CASSRDRGRAQYF. The full variable domain, its missing parts supplied by reference TRBV11-2 and TRBJ2-4, is EAGVAQSPRYKIIEKRQSVAFWCNPISGHATLYWYQQILGQGPKLLIQFQNNGVVDDSQLPKDRFSAERLKGVDSTLKIQPAKLEDSAVYLCASSRDRGRAQYFGAGTRLSVL.

This sequence joins TRBV10-3 and TRBJ2-7; D is undetermined. V was pared by 4 bases and J by 3 bases, with 7 bases between. This CDR3 spans 12 amino acids. CDR1 ENHRY and CDR2 SYGVKD come from the germline V gene. The CDR3 here is CAISGLGYEQYF. The CDR3 DNA reads TGTGCCATCAGTGGCTTAGGCTACGAGCAGTACTTC.

This clonotype was detected only a few times. CDR3 protein: CASSYGSSYEQYF. In DNA, the CDR3 is TGTGCCAGCAGCTACGGGAGTTCTTACGAGCAGTACTTC. The genes are TRBV5-4 and TRBJ2-7, with a tentative D call TRBD2 (6 bases). V was shortened by 3 bases and J by 4 bases, with 11 bases between the two germline ends. The germline gives CDR1 SGHNT, CDR2 YYREEE (reference sequence). The CDR3 extends over 13 amino acids.

This clonotype was counted between two and nine times. The chain links TRBV6-2 or TRBV6-3 to TRBJ2-5; D is unresolved. Germline-derived CDR1 and CDR2 are MNHEY and SVGEGT. Trimming cost V 3 bases and J 5 bases, with 4 bases left between them. The CDR3 has 11 residues. The CDR3 here is CASSYFETQYF. The CDR3 bases are TGTGCCAGCAGTTATTTTGAGACCCAGTACTTC.

This clonotype was counted only a few times. The J gene is TRBJ1-2, the V gene TRBV19; D is undetermined. The V and J ends lost 7 bases and 3 bases respectively, with 9 bases between them. CDR1 is LNHDA and CDR2 is SQIVND in the germline V gene (reference sequence). The CDR3 length is 12 residues. The CDR3 DNA reads TGTGCCAGTAAGACCGACTACTATGGCTACACCTTC. Encoded protein: CASKTDYYGYTF.

The sample holds a few counts of this clonotype. The chain joins TRBV19 to TRBJ2-2; D is perhaps TRBD1 (7 bases). This CDR3 spans 16 amino acids. CDR1 is LNHDA and CDR2 is SQIVND in the germline V gene (reference sequence). V lost 1 base and J 6 bases, leaving 15 bases between the germline ends. The CDR3 nucleotides read TGTGCCAGTAGTATAGCACAGGGGACTCGTGCCGGGGAGCTGTTTTTT. It codes for CASSIAQGTRAGELFF. Variable domain in full (rest from reference TRBV19 and TRBJ2-2): DGGITQSPKYLFRKEGQNVTLSCEQNLNHDAMYWYRQDPGQGLRLIYYSQIVNDFQKGDIAEGYSVSREKKESFPLTVTSAQKNPTAFYLCASSIAQGTRAGELFFGEGSRLTVL.

This clonotype was seen ten or more times. This sequence joins TRBV7-2 and TRBJ1-2, with 12 bases matching TRBD1. This CDR3 has 18 residues. Germline V gene lookup returns CDR1 SGHTA and CDR2 FQGNSA. V dropped 5 bases and J dropped 0; count of bases not matched to a gene: 10. The CDR3 bases are TGTGCCAGCAGCCCCCGGGACAGGGGGCGGGGAGCTAACTATGGCTACACCTTC. This gives the protein CASSPRDRGRGANYGYTF.

Here the CDR3 reads CASSVDTNYGYTF. The CDR3 DNA sequence: TGTGCCAGCAGCGTAGACACTAACTATGGCTACACCTTC. V usage is TRBV7-8 and J usage is TRBJ1-2, with D unclear. Between the trimmed V and J ends, which lost 5 bases and 0 bases, there was a span of 7 bases. Germline-derived CDR1 and CDR2 are SGHVS and FQNEAQ. This CDR3 spans 13 amino acids.

The V call is TRBV7-9, the J call TRBJ2-7; D not certain. V was shortened by 1 base and J by 5 bases, with 12 bases between the two germline ends. The CDR3 is made up of 14 amino acids. Germline CDR1 SEHNR, CDR2 FQNEAQ (reference sequence). CDR3 in DNA: TGTGCCAGCAGCTTAGGGTCCCCCATTAACGAGCAGTACTTC. Translation gives CASSLGSPINEQYF.

This clonotype was seen a few times. The rearrangement links TRBV11-3 to TRBJ1-5; D unclear. CDR1 SGHNT and CDR2 YENEEA come from the germline V gene. The CDR3 runs to 15 residues. The germline V and J ends were trimmed by 0 bases and 10 bases, with 16 bases remaining between them. The CDR3 reads CASSLDGTLGSPQHF. The DNA for the CDR3 is TGTGCCAGCAGCTTAGATGGAACCTTGGGAAGCCCCCAGCATTTT.

The chain employs TRBV18 and TRBJ1-6, with D possibly matching TRBD1 (5 bases). The V gene lost 4 bases and the J gene lost 5 bases, with 15 bases spanning the gap. Germline lookup yields CDR1 KGHSH and CDR2 LQKENI. The CDR3 is 16 residues long. The CDR3 spells CASSQGLPGDNSPLHF. CDR3 nucleotide sequence: TGTGCCAGCTCACAGGGGCTCCCGGGGGATAATTCACCCCTCCACTTT.

This clonotype was counted at least ten times. J is TRBJ1-2 and V is TRBV28; D is possibly TRBD1 (6 bases). The germline V gene encodes CDR1 MDHEN and CDR2 SYDVKM. V lost 6 bases and J 4 bases, leaving 9 bases between the germline ends. The CDR3 is 12 amino acids. CDR3: CASSLGGYGYTF. In DNA, the CDR3 is TGTGCCAGCAGCTTAGGGGGCTATGGCTACACCTTC.

The V and J genes are TRBV20-1 and TRBJ2-2; D might be TRBD2 (5 bases). Trimming took 3 bases from V and 4 from J, leaving 12 bases between them. The CDR3 has 14 amino acids. Per the germline V gene, CDR1 is DFQATT and CDR2 is SNEGSKA (reference sequence). CDR3 region: CSASWQGGTGELFF. The CDR3, as DNA: TGCAGTGCTAGTTGGCAAGGAGGCACCGGGGAGCTGTTTTTT.

This clonotype has only a few counts. This chain links TRBV5-5 with TRBJ2-6; D ambiguous. Germline-derived CDR1 and CDR2 are SGHKS and YYEKEE (reference sequence). Trimming removed 0 bases from V and 0 bases from J, with 13 bases in between. This CDR3 region has 18 residues. The CDR3, as DNA: TGTGCCAGCAGCTTGGGAACAACCACCCCCTCTGGGGCCAACGTCCTGACTTTC. As protein: CASSLGTTTPSGANVLTF.